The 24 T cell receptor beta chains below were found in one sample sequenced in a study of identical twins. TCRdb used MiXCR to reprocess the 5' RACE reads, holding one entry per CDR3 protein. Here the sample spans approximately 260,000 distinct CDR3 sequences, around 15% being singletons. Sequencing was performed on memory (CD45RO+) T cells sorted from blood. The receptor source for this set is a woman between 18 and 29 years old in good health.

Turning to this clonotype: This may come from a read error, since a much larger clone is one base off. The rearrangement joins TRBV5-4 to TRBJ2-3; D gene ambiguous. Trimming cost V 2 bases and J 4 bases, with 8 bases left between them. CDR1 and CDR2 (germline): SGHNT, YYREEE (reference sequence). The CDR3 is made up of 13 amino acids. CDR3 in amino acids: CASSLGRSDTQYF. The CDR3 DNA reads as TGTGCCAGCAGCTTAGGTCGCTCAGATACGCAGTATTTT.

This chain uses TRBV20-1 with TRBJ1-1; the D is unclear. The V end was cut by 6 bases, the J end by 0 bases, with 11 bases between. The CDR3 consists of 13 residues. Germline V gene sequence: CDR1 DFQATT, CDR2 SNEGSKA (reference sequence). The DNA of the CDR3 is TGCAGTGCCTCTAACAACATGAACACTGAAGCTTTCTTT. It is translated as CSASNNMNTEAFF.

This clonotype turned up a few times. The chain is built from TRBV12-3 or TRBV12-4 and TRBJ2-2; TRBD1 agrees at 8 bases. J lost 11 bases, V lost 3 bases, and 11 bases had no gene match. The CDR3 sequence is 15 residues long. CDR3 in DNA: TGTGCCAGCAGTTTTAACAGGGGGGCCTTTTACGAGCTGTTTTTT. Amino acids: CASSFNRGAFYELFF.

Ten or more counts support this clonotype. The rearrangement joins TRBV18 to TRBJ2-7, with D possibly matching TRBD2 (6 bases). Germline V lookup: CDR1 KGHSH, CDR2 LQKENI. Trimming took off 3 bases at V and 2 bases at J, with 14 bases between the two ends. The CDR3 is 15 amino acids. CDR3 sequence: CASSPTSQSTYEQYF. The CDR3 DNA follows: TGTGCCAGCTCACCGACTAGTCAAAGTACCTACGAGCAGTACTTC.

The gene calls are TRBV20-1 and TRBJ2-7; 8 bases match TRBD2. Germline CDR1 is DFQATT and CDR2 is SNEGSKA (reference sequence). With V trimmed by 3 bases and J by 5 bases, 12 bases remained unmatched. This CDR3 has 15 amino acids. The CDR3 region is CSARAGVAGKNEQYF. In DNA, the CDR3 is TGCAGTGCTAGGGCGGGGGTAGCGGGAAAAAACGAGCAGTACTTC.

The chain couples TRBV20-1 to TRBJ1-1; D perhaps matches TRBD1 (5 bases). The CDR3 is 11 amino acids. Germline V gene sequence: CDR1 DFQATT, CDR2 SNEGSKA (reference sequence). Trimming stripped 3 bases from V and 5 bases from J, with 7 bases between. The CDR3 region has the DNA TGCAGTGCTAGTCAGGGTACTGAAGCTTTCTTT. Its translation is CSASQGTEAFF.

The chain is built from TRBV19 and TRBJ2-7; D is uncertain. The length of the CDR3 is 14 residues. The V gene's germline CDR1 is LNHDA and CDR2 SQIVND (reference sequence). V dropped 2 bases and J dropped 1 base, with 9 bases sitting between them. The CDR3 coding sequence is TGTGCCAGTAGTATAAGGCACAGTTCCTACGAGCAGTACTTC. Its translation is CASSIRHSSYEQYF.

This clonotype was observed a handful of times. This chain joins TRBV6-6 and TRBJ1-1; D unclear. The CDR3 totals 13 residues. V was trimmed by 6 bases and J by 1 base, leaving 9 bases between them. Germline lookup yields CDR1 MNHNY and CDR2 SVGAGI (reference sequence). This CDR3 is CASRQRENTEAFF. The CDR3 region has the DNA TGTGCCAGCAGACAAAGGGAGAACACTGAAGCTTTCTTT.

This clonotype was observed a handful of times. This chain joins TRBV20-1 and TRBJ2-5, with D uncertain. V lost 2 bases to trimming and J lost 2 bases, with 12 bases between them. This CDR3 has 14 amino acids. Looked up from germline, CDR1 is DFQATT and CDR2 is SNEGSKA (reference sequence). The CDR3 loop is CSARRGRVQETQYF. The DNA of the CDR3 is TGCAGTGCTAGACGAGGTCGGGTACAAGAGACCCAGTACTTC.

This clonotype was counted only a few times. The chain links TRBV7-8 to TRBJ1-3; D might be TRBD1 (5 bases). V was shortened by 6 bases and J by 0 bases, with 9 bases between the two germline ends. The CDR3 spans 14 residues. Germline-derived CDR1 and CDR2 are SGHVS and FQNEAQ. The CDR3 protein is CASSSRDSGNTIYF. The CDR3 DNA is TGTGCCAGCAGTTCCAGGGACTCTGGAAACACCATATATTTT.

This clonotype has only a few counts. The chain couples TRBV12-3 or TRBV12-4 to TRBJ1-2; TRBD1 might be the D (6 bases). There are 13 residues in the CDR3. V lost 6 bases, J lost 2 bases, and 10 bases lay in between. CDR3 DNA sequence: TGTGCCAGCAGGGAACAGGGAAACTATGGCTACACCTTC. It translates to CASREQGNYGYTF.

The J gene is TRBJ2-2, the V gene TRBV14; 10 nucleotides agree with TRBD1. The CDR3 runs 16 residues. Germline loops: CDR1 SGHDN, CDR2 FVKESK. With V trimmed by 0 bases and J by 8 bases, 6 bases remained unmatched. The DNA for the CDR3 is TGTGCCAGCAGCCAAGATCTGACAGGGGGCTTAGGGGAGCTGTTTTTT. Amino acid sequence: CASSQDLTGGLGELFF.

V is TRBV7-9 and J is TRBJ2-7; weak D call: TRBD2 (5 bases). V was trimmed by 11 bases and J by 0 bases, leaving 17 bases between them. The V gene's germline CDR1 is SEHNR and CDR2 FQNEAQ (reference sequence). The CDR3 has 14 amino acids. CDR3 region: CADQDGVNSYEQYF. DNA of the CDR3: TGTGCCGACCAAGACGGGGTTAACTCCTACGAGCAGTACTTC.

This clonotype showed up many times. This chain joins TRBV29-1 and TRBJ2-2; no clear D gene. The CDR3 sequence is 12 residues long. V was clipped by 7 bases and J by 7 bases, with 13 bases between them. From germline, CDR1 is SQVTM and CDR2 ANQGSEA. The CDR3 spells CSAMMQVGELFF. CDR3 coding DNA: TGCAGCGCCATGATGCAGGTCGGGGAGCTGTTTTTT.

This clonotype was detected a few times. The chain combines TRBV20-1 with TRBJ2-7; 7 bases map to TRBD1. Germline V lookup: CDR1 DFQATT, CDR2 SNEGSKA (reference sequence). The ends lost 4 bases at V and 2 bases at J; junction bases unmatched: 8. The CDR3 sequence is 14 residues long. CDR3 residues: CSATSATGAYEQYF. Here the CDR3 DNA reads TGCAGTGCTACAAGCGCTACAGGGGCCTACGAGCAGTACTTC.

The CDR3 region has the DNA TGCGCCAGCAGCTTGGAGGGTCAAGATACGCAGTATTTT. It specifies CASSLEGQDTQYF. V is TRBV5-1 and J is TRBJ2-3; D gene ambiguous. Trimming took 0 bases from V and 5 from J, leaving 7 bases between them. CDR3 size: 13 residues. The germline gives CDR1 SGHRS, CDR2 YFSETQ.

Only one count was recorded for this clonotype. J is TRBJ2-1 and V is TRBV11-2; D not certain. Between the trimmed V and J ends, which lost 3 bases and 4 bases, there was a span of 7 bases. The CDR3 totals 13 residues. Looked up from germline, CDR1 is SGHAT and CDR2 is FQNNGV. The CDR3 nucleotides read TGTGCCAGCAGCTTCCGATTTTACAATGAGCAGTTCTTC. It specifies CASSFRFYNEQFF.

CDR3 coding DNA: TGTGCCAGCAAACAGGGAACAACTGAAGCTTTCTTT. It yields the protein CASKQGTTEAFF. The V and J genes are TRBV2 and TRBJ1-1, with a weak D call TRBD1 (6 bases). Germline CDR1 is SNHLY and CDR2 is FYNNEI. CDR3 size: 12 residues. Trimming cost V 7 bases and J 5 bases, with 11 bases left between them.

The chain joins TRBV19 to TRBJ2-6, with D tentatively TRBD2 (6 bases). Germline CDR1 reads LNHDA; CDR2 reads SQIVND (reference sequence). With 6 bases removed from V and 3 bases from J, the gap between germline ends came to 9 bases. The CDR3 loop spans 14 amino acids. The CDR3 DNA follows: TGTGCCAGTAGCCGGAGGGATGGGGCCAACGTCCTGACTTTC. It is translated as CASSRRDGANVLTF. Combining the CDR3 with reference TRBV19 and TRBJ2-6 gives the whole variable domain DGGITQSPKYLFRKEGQNVTLSCEQNLNHDAMYWYRQDPGQGLRLIYYSQIVNDFQKGDIAEGYSVSREKKESFPLTVTSAQKNPTAFYLCASSRRDGANVLTFGAGSRLTVL.

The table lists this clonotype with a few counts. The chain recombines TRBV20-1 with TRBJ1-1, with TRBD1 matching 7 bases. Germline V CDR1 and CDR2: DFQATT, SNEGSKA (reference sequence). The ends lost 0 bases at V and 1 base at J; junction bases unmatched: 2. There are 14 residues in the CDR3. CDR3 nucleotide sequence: TGCAGTGCTAGAGAGGGACAGAGGAACACTGAAGCTTTCTTT. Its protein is CSAREGQRNTEAFF.

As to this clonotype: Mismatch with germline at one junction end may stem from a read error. Here the CDR3 reads CTSAYSGNSYEQYF. CDR3 coding DNA: TGTACCAGCGCCTATAGCGGGAACTCCTACGAGCAGTACTTC. The V gene is TRBV6-1, the J gene TRBJ2-7; 8 bases agree with TRBD2. This CDR3 has 14 amino acids. Germline CDR1 and CDR2: MNHNS and SASEGT.

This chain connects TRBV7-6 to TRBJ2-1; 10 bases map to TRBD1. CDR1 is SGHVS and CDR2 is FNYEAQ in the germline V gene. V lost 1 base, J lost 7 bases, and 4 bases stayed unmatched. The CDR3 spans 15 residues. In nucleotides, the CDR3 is TGTGCCAGCAGCTTAGGACCGGGACAGGGGAATGAGCAGTTCTTC. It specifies CASSLGPGQGNEQFF.

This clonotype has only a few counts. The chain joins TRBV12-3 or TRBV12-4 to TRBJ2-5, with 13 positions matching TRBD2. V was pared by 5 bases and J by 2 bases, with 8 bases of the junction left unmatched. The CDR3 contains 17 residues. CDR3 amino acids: CASSPRTSGSRQETQYF. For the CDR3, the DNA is TGTGCCAGCAGTCCGAGGACTAGCGGGAGTCGACAAGAGACCCAGTACTTC.

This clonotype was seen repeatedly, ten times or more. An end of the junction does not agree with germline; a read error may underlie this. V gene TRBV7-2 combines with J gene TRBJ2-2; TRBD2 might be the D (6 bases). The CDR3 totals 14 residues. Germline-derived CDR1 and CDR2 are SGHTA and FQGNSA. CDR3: CASSLGLNTGELFF. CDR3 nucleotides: TGCGCCAGCAGCTTGGGACTGAACACCGGGGAGCTGTTTTTT.